Detailed here is one TCR beta chain. As yet, its antigen is unknown. CDR3 length: 14 amino acids. Germline V gives CDR1 DFQATT, CDR2 SNEGSKA (reference sequence). V gave up 6 bases and J gave up 0 bases; unmatched junction bases: 6. These data originate in a study of T-cell reconstitution after alpha-beta-depleted transplantation in children. Study results and limitations: The study reportedly traced alpha-beta T cells about two months after transplant to several hundred expanded graft clones.

During its preparation, the TCRbeta library received unique molecular identifiers. TCRdb called the PCR reads again in MiXCR, with one record for every CDR3 protein. This table holds around 100,000 distinct CDR3 sequences, about 9.4% found once. J is TRBJ1-2 and V is TRBV20-1; 8 bases fit TRBD1. The material sequenced was PBMCs, taken before TCRalphabeta/CD19-depleted stem cell transplant. The TCR originated in a boy aged 2 to 10 with acute lymphoblastic leukemia, due to receive a stem cell transplant. CDR3 nucleotides: TGCAGTGCGGGGGACAGGCCGCCTAACTATGGCTACACCTTC. Its protein product is CSAGDRPPNYGYTF.